The T cell receptor beta chain under discussion was sequenced for a study of identical twins (dated by TCRdb to 2016 to 2018). Looking at the study overall: To test whether fetal clonotypes persist, the study used deep sequencing on TCR alpha and beta repertoires from monozygotic twins, unrelated adults of various ages, and cord blood. To rule out contamination, replicate twin experiments were performed at different times with different library preparation protocols.

Findings and caveats that apply to the study as a whole: Abundant cord blood beta clonotypes had fewer insertions, young adult naive repertoires showed a similar but weaker trend, and memory repertoires showed no such trend. In monozygotic twins, out-of-frame TCR alpha sharing was systematically underestimated by recombination models, although the models agreed with sharing between unrelated individuals. Compared with coincidental sharing between unrelated individuals, out-of-frame TCR alpha sequences shared between twins showed an excess of sequences with low generation probability. In beta out-of-frame sequences, excess twin sharing was weaker, because having fewer shared sequences lowered the signal-to-noise ratio. Because the same donors could not be followed over many years, conclusions were based on cross-sectional statistical analysis. Invariant T cells such as MAIT and iNKT could partly confound zero-insertion analyses, though diverse VJ usage argued against this for most clonotypes.

Receptor amplification or capture employed 5' RACE. The instrument given in TCRdb is Illumina HiSeq 2000. A universal primer binding site was added through template switching, and the final cDNA carried a unique molecular identifier so that TCR cDNA molecules could be counted accurately. First-strand cDNA for TCR alpha and beta chains was synthesized from specific primers in the conserved constant-segment region. To control for contamination, every cDNA library carried two barcodes: a SMART-Mk sample barcode plus Illumina barcodes. Two successive PCR steps introduced TruSeq adapter sequences along with Illumina sample barcodes. The TCR alpha and beta cDNA libraries were sequenced on the Illumina HiSeq platform using custom primers. From the authors' description of their analysis: Raw reads were processed with MiGEC to extract unique molecular identifiers, and MiXCR was used to determine CDR3 positions. Recombination models were inferred per individual with the repgenHMM and IGoR tools using an EM algorithm. The analysis of shared clonotypes was done with the tcR package in R, with sharing normalized by the product of cloneset sizes. To study raw recombination without the effects of thymic and clonal selection, out-of-frame nonproductive sequences were analyzed. The public reads were reprocessed in TCRdb via fastp at Q25 and MiXCR, keeping in-frame beta chains. For every CDR3 protein sequence, its rows merge into one entry that carries the most common genes and DNA. These V and J calls derive from TCRdb rather than the authors' analysis. The sample table holds around 510,000 distinct CDR3 sequences, of which 14% were seen once. The top ten hold approximately 1% of the sample.

Every donor in the study was a healthy Caucasian. Three pairs of female monozygotic twins, all aged roughly 18 to 30 years, made up the twin cohort. Positive isolation kits from Invitrogen were used to isolate CD4+ and CD8+ T cell populations. Including the terminal cysteine and phenylalanine, the CDR3 comprises 14 residues. The sequence is cut down to CDR3 DNA, 42 bases in frame from base 1. Relative to germline, V is 5 bases shorter and J is 0 bases shorter, with 7 bases between their ends. Details on this clonotype: Its antigen is unknown. No qualities accompany the bases; no much larger clone lies one base away.

This same sample was also part of a study on yellow fever vaccine responses in identical twins. As that second study puts it: According to the authors, the vaccine-induced T cell response in identical twins seemed to be partly convergent and partly specific to each individual. The study precisely tracked vaccine-responding T cell clones in identical twins.

The chain joins TRBV12-3 or TRBV12-4 to TRBJ2-2; too little of a D gene remains to name it. The source material was CD4+ T cells sorted from blood. The receptor comes from a woman aged 18-29 years in good health. The DNA is as follows: TGTGCCAGCAGTAGCTACGCGAACACCGGGGAGCTGTTTTTT. Translated, it reads CASSSYANTGELFF.